This T cell receptor (beta chain) was captured by sequencing in a study of a mutant IDH1 vaccine in newly diagnosed glioma. Overall study: First vaccine doses came 4-6 weeks after radiotherapy alone, or with temozolomide cycles.

Method: immunoSEQ multiplex PCR; TCRdb's copy keeps in-frame clones and lacks some. The sample shows about 110,000 clones, under 90% of them seen only once. Remarks on this clone: Its matching antigen is unknown.

Time point indicated: week 11, during vaccination. In the vaccine, a single dose held 300 ug of the mutant IDH1 20-mer peptide, along with topical imiquimod. Study-level points and caveats: Pseudoprogression seemed unrelated to changes in top peripheral T cell clonotypes.

V lost 10 bases, J lost 4 bases, and 19 bases lay in between. Germline assignment: CDR1 ENHRY and CDR2 SYGVKD. The CDR3 has 14 residues. Sequencing was performed on PBMCs, taken from a glioma patient whose treatment included an IDH1 peptide vaccine. This receptor was taken from a woman aged 45 to 65 with glioma. The gene calls are TRBV10-3 and TRBJ1-2, with D uncertain. The CDR3 sequence is CATALKGGIYGYTF. The CDR3 bases are TGTGCCACTGCTCTCAAGGGCGGGATCTATGGCTACACCTTC.